The TCR beta chain under discussion was sequenced for a study of shared clonotypes between healthy human individuals (dated by TCRdb to 2020 to 2022). Study-level background: Two women and a few men aged 18 to 49 years were included in the cohort. To increase sequencing depth and limit assay-specific biases, TCR repertoire library preparation and sequencing were carried out by different laboratories using diverse techniques. Blood TCR repertoires of about 5 healthy adults were deeply sequenced to estimate repertoire size and the extent of clonotype sharing between individuals. For each donor, CD4 naive and CD4 memory were each run on three plates, CD8 naive on two plates, and CD8 memory on one plate. Between about 0.94 and 8.9 billion PBMCs per donor were obtained by leukapheresis.

The full study reports these points: Estimated clonotype richness was generally larger for naive than for memory subsets. Sampling was restricted to blood, and TCR repertoires in tissues likely differ from the TCR repertoires found in blood. Pairwise subsampling led to the expectation that sequencing depth would affect the degree of clonotype sharing among donors. Even with the large sequencing depth, rarefaction of the sorted-subset datasets indicated that sequencing was incomplete. Because the study included a small number of donors, the genetic and exposure-history diversity represented was limited. Across a few donors, approximately 5% of naive CD4, approximately 3.5% of naive CD8, under 2.5% of memory CD4, and roughly 0.4% of memory CD8 clonotypes were shared. Compared with non-shared clonotypes, clonotypes shared by all four sorted-subset donors had higher generation probabilities.

For this clone: Its antigen is not yet known. Per-base qualities were not stored, and no clone one base away is much larger.

Healthy HIV-negative adults with no recently reported acute infections or vaccinations were included as donors. All donors were Caucasian adults living in Nashville, Tennessee, USA. CD4+ T cells were enriched by magnetic negative selection, after which naive cells were positively selected on CD45RA and the negative fraction was taken as the memory subset. After blood collection by leukapheresis, PBMCs were isolated using Ficoll-Histopaque density gradient centrifugation and then cryopreserved in the vapor phase of liquid nitrogen. Purity and quantity of every magnetically sorted T cell population were checked by analytical flow cytometry. Each sorted fraction had its genomic DNA isolated and then quantified by UV absorbance on a Nanodrop 2000c. Using the deep immunoSEQ assay, TCR CDR3 regions were amplified from genomic DNA by multiplex PCR. Extracted genomic DNA from each cell subset was distributed evenly across all wells of several immunoSEQ 96-well plates, and each plate was treated as a replicate. Each replicate PCR for sorted subsets received 200 ng genomic DNA, equal to roughly 33,000 T cell genomes. The purified libraries were quantified using a Qubit 3.0 fluorometer, sized with a Bioanalyzer 2100, and then quantified again using the KAPA Library Quantification kit. Every immunoSEQ 96-well plate was sequenced on a separate single-read 150-cycle Illumina NextSeq 550 flow cell. Processing in the source paper ran as follows. The immunoSEQ output contained only junctional sequences without quality scores, so filtering could not match that applied to full-length reads. To assign V/J genes and CDR3, sequences were annotated against IMGT germline references using PyIR, a Python wrapper for IgBLAST v1.9. Any read was removed if the V/J assignment was weak (E-value above 1e-6), the CDR3 was missing, or the read contained stop codons, out-of-frame junctions, or ambiguous translated residues. V3J clonotypes were defined by identical inferred V gene, J gene, and CDR3 amino acid sequence. Percentage overlap between repertoires was calculated by dividing the number of shared unique clonotypes by the size of the smaller repertoire. RTK rarefaction, the Chao1 estimator, and Recon v2.1 estimates of unobserved clonotypes were used to assess repertoire richness. OLGA was used to compute generation probabilities for all TCRbeta clonotypes that the gDNA method yielded from four donors. The immuneACCESS repertoire file appears here via TCRdb, limited to in-frame rearrangements. These files lack a portion of the clones; in checked studies, under half of the deficit traces to unresolved V genes, and the cause of the others is not known. That table gives V, J and clone size, and the DNA gave D and trimming. This sample gives 2.5 million or so clones in total; approximately 92% of them show up just once. The biggest ten clones account for 0.14% of the sample.

The CDR3 sequence holds 17 residues, the cysteine and phenylalanine included. This entry keeps only the CDR3 DNA: 51 bases, framed from base 1. The junction shows trimming of 4 bases on V and 2 bases on J, plus 19 bases between the germline ends. CDR1 SGHRS and CDR2 YFSETQ are derived from the germline V gene. The receptor was isolated from a man aged 18 to 29 in good health. The chain is made from TRBV5-1 and TRBJ1-5, with TRBD1 tentatively as D gene (5 bases match). The sample was naive CD4+ T cells sorted from blood. The sample's cell subset or site, from its label and the paper: CD45RA+ positively selected. The CDR3 has the sequence CASSPGRGKTGNQPQHF. The nucleotides read TGCGCCAGCAGCCCTGGTCGGGGGAAAACGGGCAATCAGCCCCAGCATTTT.